These 3 T cell receptor beta chains originate from one sample sequenced in a study of cytomegalovirus exposure and HLA in healthy donors. The PCR was carried out with 60 Vbeta primers and 13 Jbeta primers. Assay used: immunoSEQ multiplex PCR; TCRdb lists only in-frame clones, some missing. The table lists 150,000 or so clones, 70% to 75% of them singletons. The sample comprised PBMCs. All receptors derive from a man younger than 35 in good health and CMV-seropositive.

The J gene is TRBJ1-1, the V gene TRBV5-4, with D unresolved. The ends were cut back, 4 bases at V and 2 bases at J, with 12 bases in the middle. The CDR3 consists of 14 residues. CDR1 and CDR2 from the germline V gene are SGHNT and YYREEE (reference sequence). CDR3 loop: CASSPLGKNTEAFF. The CDR3 DNA reads TGTGCCAGCAGCCCCCTCGGGAAAAACACTGAAGCTTTCTTT.

The V call is TRBV5-4, the J call TRBJ2-6; D is possibly TRBD2 (5 bases). The V end lost 3 bases, the J end lost 4 bases, and 11 bases lay between the germline ends. Per the germline V gene, CDR1 is SGHNT and CDR2 is YYREEE (reference sequence). The CDR3 totals 15 residues. CDR3 coding DNA: TGTGCCAGCAGCTCTAAATCGGGGGGGGCCAACGTCCTGACTTTC. As protein: CASSSKSGGANVLTF.

This clone was counted only a few times. The V gene is TRBV7-2, the J gene TRBJ1-1; 7 bases match TRBD1. V dropped 1 base and J dropped 3; count of bases not matched to a gene: 5. Per the germline V gene, CDR1 is SGHTA and CDR2 is FQGNSA. The length of the CDR3 is 15 residues. The chain's CDR3 is CASSLDGTEDTEAFF. For the CDR3, the DNA is TGTGCCAGCAGCTTAGACGGGACAGAGGACACTGAAGCTTTCTTT.